This T cell receptor beta chain originates from a study of blood T cell repertoires in COVID-19. Trimming cost V 8 bases and J 6 bases, with 17 bases left between them. The germline CDR1 and CDR2 sequences are LNHDA and SQIVND (reference sequence). The CDR3 is made up of 14 amino acids. Authors' analysis steps: Quantification of nucleated cells was approximated via reference gene primer amplification. The repertoire was sequenced with immunoSEQ multiplex PCR; TCRdb's copy has only in-frame clones and lacks some. For V, J and clone size, that table is used; D and trimming come from the DNA. The table has about 82,000 clones, roughly 91% seen once; the top ten hold less than 1.5%. This clone has only one observation. Participants came from 20 to 25 US areas, aged roughly 18 to 89 years.

Sequenced sample: PBMCs or T cells enriched from blood (not recorded which). The V and J genes are TRBV19 and TRBJ2-1; D is possibly TRBD2 (6 bases). This TCR was recovered from a woman aged 50 to 60 with acute COVID-19. CDR3 nucleotide sequence: TGTGCCAGTGCCCCCGGGACTGATTCCAATGAGCAGTTCTTC. Protein product: CASAPGTDSNEQFF.